This TCR beta chain stems from a study of OX40 agonist ivuxolimab in advanced cancers. The overall study: Patients undergoing dose escalation presented with hepatocellular carcinoma, melanoma, renal cell or head and neck cancer. The study, taken as a whole, reports: CD4+ T cells averaged fewer expanded clones than CD8+ T cells.

This clone has a single count. Antigen: not known. This CDR3 region has 14 residues. Trimming stripped 5 bases from V and 3 bases from J, with 14 bases between. Germline V gene lookup returns CDR1 MNHEY and CDR2 SVGAGI. Prior autoimmune disease or systemic immunosuppression barred patients. Sampling of blood occurred at baseline, cycle 4 day 1, and cycle 7 day 1. Profiling relied on immunoSEQ multiplex PCR, and the TCRdb table lists in-frame clones only, not all of them. The sample lists more than 9,500 clones, 75% to 90% occurring once. The TCR comes from an adult with an advanced solid tumor such as melanoma, head and neck, liver or kidney cancer. V gene TRBV6-5 combines with J gene TRBJ2-7; possible D gene TRBD2, 6 bases. Material: CD4+ or CD8+ T cells sorted from blood, obtained in a trial of the OX40 agonist ivuxolimab. CDR3 loop: CASSPLAGNYEQYF. In DNA form, the CDR3 reads TGTGCCAGCAGTCCCCTTGCGGGGAACTACGAGCAGTACTTC.